These 7 T cell receptor beta chains were all obtained from the same sample, sequenced in a study of naive and memory T cell subsets (dated by TCRdb to 2015 to 2018). For whole blood analysis, around 2.4 ml of peripheral blood was collected from healthy adult volunteers into Tempus tubes, and RNA was extracted following the manufacturer's instructions. Library method: 5' RACE. Sequencing took place on an Illumina MiSeq. For the blood and skin samples, reverse transcription of TCR RNA was done with SuperScript IV along with alpha and beta constant region primers. TCRdb's own reprocessing of the public reads used fastp at Q25 and MiXCR and kept productive beta chains. Rows are combined by CDR3 protein, so each entry shows the most common genes and DNA. The sample yields approximately 27,000 distinct CDR3 sequences; 20% to 25% were counted once. The ten largest clonotypes hold around 1.8% of the sample.

Receptor source: a female donor in good health.

The chain links TRBV7-9 to TRBJ1-2; perhaps TRBD1 as D (6 bases). Trimming took off 2 bases at V and 8 bases at J, with 9 bases between the two ends. Germline CDR1 reads SEHNR; CDR2 reads FQNEAQ (reference sequence). The length of the CDR3 is 12 residues. CDR3 region: CASSLRGSGYTF. CDR3 coding DNA: TGTGCCAGCAGCTTAAGGGGGAGCGGCTACACCTTC.

The rearrangement links TRBV7-2 to TRBJ2-3; 8 bases line up with TRBD2. V lost 6 bases, J lost 11 bases, and 7 bases stayed unmatched. Germline lookup yields CDR1 SGHTA and CDR2 FQGNSA. This CDR3 is built from 12 residues. This chain's CDR3 is CASSFSGVEQYF. CDR3 sequence (DNA): TGTGCCAGCAGTTTTAGCGGGGTTGAGCAGTATTTT.

The V call is TRBV6-5, the J call TRBJ1-4; no firm D call. In germline, CDR1 is MNHEY, CDR2 SVGAGI. V lost 5 bases and J lost 0, with 13 bases in between. This CDR3 contains 16 residues. CDR3 sequence: CASSPGVLATNEKLFF. The CDR3 bases are TGTGCCAGCAGTCCTGGGGTGTTAGCAACTAATGAAAAACTGTTTTTT.

This clonotype has only a few counts. This chain links TRBV20-1 with TRBJ1-5, with 8 bases that match TRBD1. CDR1 is DFQATT and CDR2 is SNEGSKA in the germline V gene (reference sequence). V shed 3 bases, J shed 2 bases, and the junction held 6 bases outside the gene matches. The CDR3 is made up of 15 amino acids. CDR3 nucleotide sequence: TGCAGTGCTAGGGACGGACAGGGAGGCAATCAGCCCCAGCATTTT. Translating it yields CSARDGQGGNQPQHF.

The genes are TRBV29-1 and TRBJ1-5, with D unresolved. Germline values: CDR1 SQVTM, CDR2 ANQGSEA. The CDR3 extends over 13 amino acids. The ends were cut back, 3 bases at V and 0 bases at J, with 6 bases in the middle. In nucleotides, the CDR3 is TGCAGCGTTGAGGAGAATAGCAATCAGCCCCAGCATTTT. The encoded protein is CSVEENSNQPQHF.

This clonotype has more than one count but fewer than ten. This CDR3 reads CSANPGGGNIQYF. CDR3 nucleotide sequence: TGCAGTGCAAACCCAGGGGGAGGAAACATTCAGTACTTC. The genes are TRBV20-1 and TRBJ2-4, with D maybe TRBD1 (7 bases). V shed 6 bases and J shed 6 bases, with 15 bases lying between them. The germline CDR1 and CDR2 sequences are DFQATT and SNEGSKA (reference sequence). The CDR3 length is 13 residues.

In this sample, this clonotype turned up many times. The V gene is TRBV7-2, the J gene TRBJ2-1, with a weak D call TRBD1 (6 bases). CDR3 length: 13 amino acids. Trimming stripped 10 bases from V and 8 bases from J, with 18 bases between. The germline CDR1 and CDR2 sequences are SGHTA and FQGNSA. The CDR3 protein is CANSLTGRDEQFF. CDR3 nucleotide sequence: TGTGCCAACAGTCTAACAGGGAGAGATGAGCAGTTCTTC.